This TCR beta chain was found in a study of response to subunit inactivated influenza vaccine. The CDR3 runs to 15 residues. Germline CDR1 is MNHEY and CDR2 is SMNVEV (reference sequence). Trimming removed 1 base at V and 1 base at J, with 10 bases between. Remarks on this clonotype: Antigen specificity is unknown.

Regarding the study as a whole: Authors suggested that a seasonal influenza vaccination recruits few new T cells each time.

TCRdb called the RT-PCR reads again in MiXCR, with one record for every CDR3 protein. This sample has 590,000 or so distinct CDR3 sequences; roughly 15% occur once, and the top ten carry about 7.6%. The source of this sequence is a man in his forties or fifties who received an inactivated influenza vaccine. The chain links TRBV27 to TRBJ1-1, with D possibly being TRBD1 (5 bases). This specimen consisted of PBMCs from blood, obtained roughly 2 weeks before vaccination. In DNA form, the CDR3 reads TGTGCCAGCAGTTTATTAGGGGTAAGGAACACTGAAGCTTTCTTT. Translation: CASSLLGVRNTEAFF.